The clone carrying this T cell receptor (beta chain) was counted many times. The TCR beta CDR3 regions underwent amplification using RNA transcripts as the source. First-round RT-PCR with HTBI primers amplified the TCR CDR3 region. TCRdb re-analysed the multiplex PCR reads in MiXCR, keeping a single row per CDR3 protein. The table shows 300,000 to 400,000 distinct CDR3 sequences, with under 25% occurring only once. This sample is part of a study of T cells in Graves' hyperthyroidism and ophthalmopathy. The CDR3 covers 17 residues. The V gene's germline CDR1 is GTSNPN and CDR2 SVGIG (reference sequence). The junction had 10 bases not matched to a gene; V was cut back by 2 bases and J by 2 bases.

V and J are TRBV30 and TRBJ2-2; TRBD1 agrees at 8 bases. The source material was blood. This sequence originates from a woman aged 45 to 65 with Graves' hyperthyroidism. CDR3 region: CAWSYARTGLNTGELFF. The CDR3 nucleotides read TGTGCCTGGAGTTACGCCCGGACAGGGCTAAACACCGGGGAGCTGTTTTTT.